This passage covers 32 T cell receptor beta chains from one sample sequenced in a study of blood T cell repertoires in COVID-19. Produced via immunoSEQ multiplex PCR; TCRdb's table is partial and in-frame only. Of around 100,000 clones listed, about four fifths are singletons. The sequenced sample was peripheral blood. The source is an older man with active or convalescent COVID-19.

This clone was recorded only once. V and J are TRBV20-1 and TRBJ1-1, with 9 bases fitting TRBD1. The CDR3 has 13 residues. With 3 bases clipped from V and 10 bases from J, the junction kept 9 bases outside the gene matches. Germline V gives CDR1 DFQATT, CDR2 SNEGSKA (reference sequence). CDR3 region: CSASTGGVGTAFF. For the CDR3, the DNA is TGCAGTGCTAGTACAGGGGGCGTCGGGACAGCTTTCTTT.

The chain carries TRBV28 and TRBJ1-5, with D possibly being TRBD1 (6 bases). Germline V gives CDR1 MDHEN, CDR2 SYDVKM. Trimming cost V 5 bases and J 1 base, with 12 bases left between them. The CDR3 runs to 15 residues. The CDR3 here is CASSQPGHSNQPQHF. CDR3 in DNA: TGTGCCAGCAGTCAGCCGGGACACAGCAATCAGCCCCAGCATTTT.

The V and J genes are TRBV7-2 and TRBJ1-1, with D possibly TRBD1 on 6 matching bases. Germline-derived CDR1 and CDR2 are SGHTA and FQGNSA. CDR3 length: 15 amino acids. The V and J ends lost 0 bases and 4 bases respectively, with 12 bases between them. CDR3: CASSLALAGVTEAFF. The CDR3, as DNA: TGTGCCAGCAGCTTAGCCCTGGCAGGGGTCACTGAAGCTTTCTTT.

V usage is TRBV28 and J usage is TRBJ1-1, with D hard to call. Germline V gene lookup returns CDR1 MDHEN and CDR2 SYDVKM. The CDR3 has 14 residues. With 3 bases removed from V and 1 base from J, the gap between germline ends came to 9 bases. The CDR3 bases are TGTGCCAGCAGTTTCGCCGGGAGGAACACTGAAGCTTTCTTT. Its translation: CASSFAGRNTEAFF.

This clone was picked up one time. The CDR3 is CASSPRIAGYNEQFF. The CDR3 nucleotides are TGTGCCAGCTCACCCCGGATAGCGGGGTACAATGAGCAGTTCTTC. V and J are TRBV18 and TRBJ2-1, with 8 positions matching TRBD2. Germline V lookup: CDR1 KGHSH, CDR2 LQKENI. V dropped 3 bases and J dropped 4; count of bases not matched to a gene: 5. The length of the CDR3 is 15 residues.

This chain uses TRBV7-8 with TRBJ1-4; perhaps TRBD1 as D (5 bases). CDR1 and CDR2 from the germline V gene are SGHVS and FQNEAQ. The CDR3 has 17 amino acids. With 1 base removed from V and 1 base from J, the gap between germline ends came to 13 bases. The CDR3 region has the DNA TGTGCCAGCAGCTTAGTGGCAGGGAGGGGAACTAATGAAAAACTGTTTTTT. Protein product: CASSLVAGRGTNEKLFF.

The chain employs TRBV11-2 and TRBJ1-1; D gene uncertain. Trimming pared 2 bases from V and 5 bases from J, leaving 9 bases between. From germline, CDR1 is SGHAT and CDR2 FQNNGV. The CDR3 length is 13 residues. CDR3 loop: CASSLKSTTEAFF. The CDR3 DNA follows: TGTGCCAGCAGCTTAAAAAGCACGACTGAAGCTTTCTTT.

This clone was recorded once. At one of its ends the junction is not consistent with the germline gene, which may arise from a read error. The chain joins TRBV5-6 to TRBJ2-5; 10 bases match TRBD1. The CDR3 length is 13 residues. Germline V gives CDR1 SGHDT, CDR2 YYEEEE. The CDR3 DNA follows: TGTGCCAGCAGCTTGGGGGTGACAGGGGGCTTAAACTTC. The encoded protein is CASSLGVTGGLNF.

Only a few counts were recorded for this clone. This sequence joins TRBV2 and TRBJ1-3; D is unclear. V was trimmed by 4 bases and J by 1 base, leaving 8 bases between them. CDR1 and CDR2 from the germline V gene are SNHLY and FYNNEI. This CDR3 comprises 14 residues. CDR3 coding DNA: TGTGCCAGCAGTGGAGGGTTTTCTGGAAACACCATATATTTT. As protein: CASSGGFSGNTIYF.

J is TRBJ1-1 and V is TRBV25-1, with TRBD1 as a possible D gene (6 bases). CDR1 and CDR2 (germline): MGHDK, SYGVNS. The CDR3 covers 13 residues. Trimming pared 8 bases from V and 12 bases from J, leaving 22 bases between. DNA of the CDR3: TGTGCCAGCGGGGGGGGCGGCCGCCCAGGGACTTTCTTT. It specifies CASGGGGRPGTFF.

CDR3 loop: CASSFWAGEELFF. CDR3 bases: TGTGCCAGCAGTTTCTGGGCAGGGGAGGAGCTGTTTTTT. The V call is TRBV7-3, the J call TRBJ2-2, with TRBD1 as a possible D gene (6 bases). The V end was cut by 6 bases, the J end by 10 bases, with 15 bases between. The germline gives CDR1 SGHTA, CDR2 FQGTGA. This CDR3 has 13 amino acids.

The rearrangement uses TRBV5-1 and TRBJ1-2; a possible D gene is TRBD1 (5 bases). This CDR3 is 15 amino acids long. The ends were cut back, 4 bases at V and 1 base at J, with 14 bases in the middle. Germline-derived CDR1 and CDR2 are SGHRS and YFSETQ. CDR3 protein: CASSPGTTLNYGYTF. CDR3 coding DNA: TGCGCCAGCAGCCCTGGGACTACGCTTAACTATGGCTACACCTTC.

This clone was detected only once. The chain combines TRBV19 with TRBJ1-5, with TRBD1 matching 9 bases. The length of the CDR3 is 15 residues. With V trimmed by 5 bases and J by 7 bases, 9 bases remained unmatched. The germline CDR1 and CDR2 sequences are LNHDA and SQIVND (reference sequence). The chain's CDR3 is CASSGPGQGSQPQHF. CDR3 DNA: TGTGCCAGTAGTGGCCCGGGACAGGGCTCACAGCCCCAGCATTTT. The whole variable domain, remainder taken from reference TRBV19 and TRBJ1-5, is DGGITQSPKYLFRKEGQNVTLSCEQNLNHDAMYWYRQDPGQGLRLIYYSQIVNDFQKGDIAEGYSVSREKKESFPLTVTSAQKNPTAFYLCASSGPGQGSQPQHFGDGTRLSIL.

This CDR3 is CASSPPGGYEQYF. CDR3 nucleotide sequence: TGTGCCAGCAGTCCGCCGGGGGGGTACGAGCAGTACTTC. The V gene is TRBV6-6, the J gene TRBJ2-7; 8 nucleotides line up with TRBD2. J gave up 4 bases and V 5 bases, and 4 bases lay outside the gene matches. The CDR3 sequence is 13 residues long. Germline V gene sequence: CDR1 MNHNY, CDR2 SVGAGI (reference sequence).

The CDR3 sequence is CASSIRGGTDTQYF. CDR3 DNA sequence: TGTGCCAGTAGTATCCGGGGGGGCACAGATACGCAGTATTTT. The chain couples TRBV19 to TRBJ2-3, with 7 bases that match TRBD2. The CDR3 is made up of 14 amino acids. After removal of 3 bases from V and 1 base from J, the junction contained 1 base not matched to a gene. From germline, CDR1 is LNHDA and CDR2 SQIVND (reference sequence).

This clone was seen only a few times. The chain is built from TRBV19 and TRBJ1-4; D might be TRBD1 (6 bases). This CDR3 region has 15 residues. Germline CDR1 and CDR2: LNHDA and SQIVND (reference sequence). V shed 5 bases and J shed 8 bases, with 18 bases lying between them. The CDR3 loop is CASSRWVQGGEKLFF. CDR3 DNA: TGTGCCAGTAGTCGATGGGTACAGGGAGGGGAAAAACTGTTTTTT.

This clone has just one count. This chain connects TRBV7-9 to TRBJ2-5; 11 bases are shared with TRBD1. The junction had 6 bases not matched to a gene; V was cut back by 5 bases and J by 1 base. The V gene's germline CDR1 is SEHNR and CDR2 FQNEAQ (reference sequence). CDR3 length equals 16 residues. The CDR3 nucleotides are TGTGCCAGCAGCCTCGGGACAGGGGGGTTCCAAGAGACCCAGTACTTC. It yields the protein CASSLGTGGFQETQYF.

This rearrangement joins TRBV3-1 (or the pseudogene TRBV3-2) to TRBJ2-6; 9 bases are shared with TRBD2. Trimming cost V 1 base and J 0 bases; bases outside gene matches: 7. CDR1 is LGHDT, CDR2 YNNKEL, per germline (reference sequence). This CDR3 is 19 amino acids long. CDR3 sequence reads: CASSQGIGGGASGANVLTF. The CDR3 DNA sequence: TGTGCCAGCAGCCAAGGTATCGGCGGGGGGGCCTCTGGGGCCAACGTCCTGACTTTC.

The CDR3 nucleotides read TGTGCCAGCTCTACCCTCGAGAGGGCCGGGGAGCTGTTTTTT. Translating gives CASSTLERAGELFF. The chain combines TRBV18 with TRBJ2-2; a weak D match, TRBD2 (5 bases). The germline CDR1 and CDR2 sequences are KGHSH and LQKENI. The CDR3 consists of 14 residues. Between the trimmed V and J ends, which lost 6 bases and 6 bases, there was a span of 14 bases. Together with reference TRBV18 and TRBJ2-2, the CDR3 gives the full variable domain: NAGVMQNPRHLVRRRGQEARLRCSPMKGHSHVYWYRQLPEEGLKFMVYLQKENIIDESGMPKERFSAEFPKEGPSILRIQQVVRGDSAAYFCASSTLERAGELFFGEGSRLTVL.

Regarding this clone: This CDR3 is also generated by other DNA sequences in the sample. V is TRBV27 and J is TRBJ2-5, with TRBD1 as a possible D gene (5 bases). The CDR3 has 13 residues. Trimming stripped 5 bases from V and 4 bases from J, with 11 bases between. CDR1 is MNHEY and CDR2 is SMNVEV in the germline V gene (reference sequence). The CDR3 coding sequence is TGTGCCAGCAGTCTTAGGGGCGGAGAGACCCAGTACTTC. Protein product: CASSLRGGETQYF.

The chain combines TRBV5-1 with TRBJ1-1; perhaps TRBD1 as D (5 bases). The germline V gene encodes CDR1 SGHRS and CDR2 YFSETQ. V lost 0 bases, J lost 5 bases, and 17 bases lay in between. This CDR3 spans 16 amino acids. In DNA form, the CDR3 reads TGCGCCAGCAGCTTGGCCCGGGGCGGGGGAGGTACTGAAGCTTTCTTT. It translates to CASSLARGGGGTEAFF.

DNA of the CDR3: TGCGCCAGCAGCTCCAACACAGGGATAAACGAGCAGTACTTC. Its protein is CASSSNTGINEQYF. V gene TRBV5-1 combines with J gene TRBJ2-7, with TRBD1 as a possible D gene (6 bases). This CDR3 is 14 amino acids long. Germline CDR1 and CDR2: SGHRS and YFSETQ. V gave up 3 bases and J gave up 5 bases, with 15 bases separating them. Together with reference TRBV5-1 and TRBJ2-7, the CDR3 gives the full variable domain: KAGVTQTPRYLIKTRGQQVTLSCSPISGHRSVSWYQQTPGQGLQFLFEYFSETQRNKGNFPGRFSGRQFSNSRSEMNVSTLELGDSALYLCASSSNTGINEQYFGPGTRLTVT.

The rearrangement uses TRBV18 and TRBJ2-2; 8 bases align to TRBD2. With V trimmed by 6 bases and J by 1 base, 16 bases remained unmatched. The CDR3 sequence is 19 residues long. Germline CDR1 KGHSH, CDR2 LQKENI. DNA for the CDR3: TGTGCCAGCTCCCGCTTCGTGGTAGCGGGGAACCTGAACACCGGGGAGCTGTTTTTT. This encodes CASSRFVVAGNLNTGELFF.

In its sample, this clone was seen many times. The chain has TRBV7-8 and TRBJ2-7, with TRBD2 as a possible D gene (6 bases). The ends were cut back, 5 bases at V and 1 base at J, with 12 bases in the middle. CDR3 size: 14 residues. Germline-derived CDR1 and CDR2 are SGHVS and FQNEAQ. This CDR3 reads CASSQPGLSYEQYF. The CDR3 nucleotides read TGTGCCAGCAGCCAACCGGGACTGTCCTACGAGCAGTACTTC.

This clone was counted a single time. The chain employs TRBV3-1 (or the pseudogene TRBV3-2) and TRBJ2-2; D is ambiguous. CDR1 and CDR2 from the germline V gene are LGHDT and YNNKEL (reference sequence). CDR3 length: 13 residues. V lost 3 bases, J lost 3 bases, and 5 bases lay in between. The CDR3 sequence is CASSQTDTGELFF. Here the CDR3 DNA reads TGTGCCAGCAGCCAGACTGACACCGGGGAGCTGTTTTTT.

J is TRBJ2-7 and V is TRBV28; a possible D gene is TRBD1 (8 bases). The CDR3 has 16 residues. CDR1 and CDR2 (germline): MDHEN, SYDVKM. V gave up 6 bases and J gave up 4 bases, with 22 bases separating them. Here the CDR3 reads CASRVGGGQAGYEQYF. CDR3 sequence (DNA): TGTGCCAGCAGAGTGGGCGGGGGACAGGCCGGTTACGAGCAGTACTTC.

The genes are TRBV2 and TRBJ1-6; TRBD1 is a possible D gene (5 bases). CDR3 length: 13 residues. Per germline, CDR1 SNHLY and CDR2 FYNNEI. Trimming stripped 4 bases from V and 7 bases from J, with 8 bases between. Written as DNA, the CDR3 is TGTGCCAGCAGTGCAGGGAGGAATTCACCCCTCCACTTT. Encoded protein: CASSAGRNSPLHF.

CDR3 DNA: TGCGCCAGCAGCTTGGGAGGGTCGACTTCTCGGAATGAGCAGTTCTTC. Amino acid sequence: CASSLGGSTSRNEQFF. This sequence joins TRBV5-1 and TRBJ2-1; tentatively, D is TRBD2 (5 bases). V lost 0 bases and J 7 bases, leaving 17 bases between the germline ends. CDR3 size: 16 residues. CDR1 and CDR2 from the germline V gene are SGHRS and YFSETQ. Supplemented by reference TRBV5-1 and TRBJ2-1, the full variable domain reads KAGVTQTPRYLIKTRGQQVTLSCSPISGHRSVSWYQQTPGQGLQFLFEYFSETQRNKGNFPGRFSGRQFSNSRSEMNVSTLELGDSALYLCASSLGGSTSRNEQFFGPGTRLTVL.

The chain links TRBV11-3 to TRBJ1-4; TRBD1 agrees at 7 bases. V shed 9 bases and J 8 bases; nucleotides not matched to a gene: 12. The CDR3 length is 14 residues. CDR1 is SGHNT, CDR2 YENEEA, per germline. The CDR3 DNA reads TGTGCCAGTCCCATGGAGGGGGCGGCGGAAAAACTGTTTTTT. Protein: CASPMEGAAEKLFF.

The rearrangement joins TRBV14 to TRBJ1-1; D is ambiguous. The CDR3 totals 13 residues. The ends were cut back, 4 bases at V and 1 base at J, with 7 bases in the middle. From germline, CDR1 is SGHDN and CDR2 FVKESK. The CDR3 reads CASSLQENTEAFF. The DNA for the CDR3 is TGTGCCAGCAGCCTGCAGGAGAACACTGAAGCTTTCTTT.

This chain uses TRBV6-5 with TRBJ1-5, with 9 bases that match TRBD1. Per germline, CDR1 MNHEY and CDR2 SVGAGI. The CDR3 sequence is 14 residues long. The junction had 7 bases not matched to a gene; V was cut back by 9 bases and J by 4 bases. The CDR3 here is CASAGTGRNQPQHF. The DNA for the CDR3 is TGTGCCAGTGCAGGGACAGGGCGAAATCAGCCCCAGCATTTT.

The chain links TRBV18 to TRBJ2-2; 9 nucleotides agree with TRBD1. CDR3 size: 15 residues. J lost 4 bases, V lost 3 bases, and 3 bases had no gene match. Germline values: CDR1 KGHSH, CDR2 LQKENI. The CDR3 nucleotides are TGTGCCAGCTCACCGGACAGGGGTAGCACCGGGGAGCTGTTTTTT. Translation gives CASSPDRGSTGELFF.